This T cell receptor (beta chain) was identified in a study of blood T cell repertoires in COVID-19. Study processing details: Reference gene primers were amplified, and this amplification served to estimate nucleated cell counts. The protocol was immunoSEQ multiplex PCR, while the TCRdb copy is restricted to in-frame clones and leaves out a portion. V and J calls and clone size come straight from that table; D and trimming were deduced from the DNA. This sample yields some 300,000 clones, of which roughly nine tenths are seen a single time; less than 3% belongs to the top ten. Deletions cut 3 bases from V and 4 bases from J, with 12 bases between. Looked up from germline, CDR1 is SNHLY and CDR2 is FYNNEI. The CDR3 runs 15 residues.

The sequenced sample consisted of PBMCs or T cells enriched from blood (not recorded which). The chain carries TRBV2 and TRBJ2-2; D perhaps matches TRBD1 (6 bases). The clonotype was recovered from a woman aged 45-65 years who had been exposed to COVID-19. Here the CDR3 reads CASSDQGWGTGELFF. The CDR3 nucleotides are TGTGCCAGCAGTGACCAGGGGTGGGGCACCGGGGAGCTGTTTTTT.